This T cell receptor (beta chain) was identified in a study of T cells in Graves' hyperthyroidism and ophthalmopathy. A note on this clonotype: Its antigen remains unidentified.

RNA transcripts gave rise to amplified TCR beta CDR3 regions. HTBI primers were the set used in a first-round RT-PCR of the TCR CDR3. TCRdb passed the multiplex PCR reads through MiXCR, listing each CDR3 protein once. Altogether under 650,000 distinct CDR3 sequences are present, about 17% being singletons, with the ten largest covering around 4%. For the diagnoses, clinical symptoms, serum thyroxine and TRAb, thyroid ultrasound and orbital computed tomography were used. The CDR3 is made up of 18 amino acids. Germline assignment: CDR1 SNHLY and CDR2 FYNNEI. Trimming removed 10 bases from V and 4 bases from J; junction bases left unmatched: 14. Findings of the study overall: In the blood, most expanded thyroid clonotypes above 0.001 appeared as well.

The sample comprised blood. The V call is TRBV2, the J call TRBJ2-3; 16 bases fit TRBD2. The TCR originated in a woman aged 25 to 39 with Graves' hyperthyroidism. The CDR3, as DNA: TGTGCCAACAGACTTACCCCGGGACTAGCGGGAGGGGCAGATACGCAGTATTTT. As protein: CANRLTPGLAGGADTQYF.